This entry is about one T cell receptor (beta chain). The repertoire was sequenced with immunoSEQ multiplex PCR; TCRdb's copy has only in-frame clones and lacks some. The sample consists of some 200,000 clones, 80% to 90% of them appearing once. This specimen comes from a study of blood T cell repertoires in COVID-19. As for the study in general: Samples came from the United States, Italy and Spain, spanning acute and convalescent COVID-19.

The CDR3 extends over 16 amino acids. The germline V gene has CDR1 SGHTS and CDR2 YDEGEE. V trimming: 0 bases; J trimming: 2 bases; junction bases outside the gene matches: 2. Enrolled through a virtual design, the participants were between about 18 and 100 years of age and came from approximately 25 US areas. The study counted Cohort 3 donors as recovered given two negative PCRs, clearance, or symptom resolution. The clonotype comes from a man between 40 and 49 years old who had recovered from COVID-19. The genes are TRBV5-8 and TRBJ1-5; 10 bases match TRBD1. The sequencing sample was made of PBMCs or T cells enriched from blood (not recorded which). The CDR3 bases are TGTGCCAGCAGCTTGGGGGACAGGGGAGGCAATCAGCCCCAGCATTTT. Translating it yields CASSLGDRGGNQPQHF.